The 15 T cell receptor beta chains below come from one sample, sequenced in a study of beta chain features in type 1 diabetes. Whole-study results and caveats: Among all four CD4+ subsets, Type 1 diabetes patients had TCRB CDR3s that were moderately but significantly shorter.

Expressed TCRB transcripts were sequenced after all isolated RNA was converted to cDNA. The repertoire was sequenced with immunoSEQ multiplex PCR; TCRdb's copy has only in-frame clones and lacks some. The sample has 120,000 or so clones; roughly 17% are singletons. For these TCRs, the target antigens are not known. The sample was central memory CD4+ T cells from blood. The receptors shown here come from a man younger than 35 with type 1 diabetes.

The CDR3 bases are TGTGCCTGGGTCACTAGCGGGAGTCATGAGCAGTTCTTC. This encodes CAWVTSGSHEQFF. V usage is TRBV30 and J usage is TRBJ2-1, with 11 bases matching TRBD2. The V and J ends lost 5 bases and 8 bases, in that order; junction bases with no gene match: 5. This CDR3 is built from 13 residues. Germline values: CDR1 GTSNPN, CDR2 SVGIG (reference sequence).

This clone was seen only a few times. A read error is likely, as this CDR3 ends without the conserved phenylalanine or tryptophan. The DNA is left out, because the CDR3 cannot be placed on it with certainty; the CDR3 is given as TCRdb lists it. This chain links TRBV15 with TRBJ1-1; the table's D call TRBD1 went unverified against the DNA. Germline CDR1 LNHNV, CDR2 YYDKDF (reference sequence). The CDR3 spans 13 residues, counting both ends. This chain's CDR3 is CATSRDRQRTRTM.

The rearrangement links TRBV10-3 to TRBJ2-7; TRBD2 agrees at 7 bases. In germline, CDR1 is ENHRY, CDR2 SYGVKD. The CDR3 is 14 residues long. With 4 bases clipped from V and 6 bases from J, the junction kept 9 bases outside the gene matches. The CDR3 DNA follows: TGTGCCATCAGTGGAGCGGGAAGGAGTTCCGAGCAGTACTTC. Protein sequence: CAISGAGRSSEQYF.

This clone has a count of ten or more. The chain joins TRBV18 to TRBJ2-1; maybe TRBD1 (6 bases). The germline gives CDR1 KGHSH, CDR2 LQKENI. The germline V and J ends were trimmed by 6 bases and 3 bases, with 18 bases remaining between them. The length of the CDR3 is 16 residues. The CDR3 region is CASSRDGTSRYNEQFF. CDR3 nucleotides: TGTGCCAGCTCTAGAGACGGGACAAGCCGCTACAATGAGCAGTTCTTC.

The V gene is TRBV16, the J gene TRBJ2-3; TRBD2 is a possible D gene (5 bases). This CDR3 contains 15 residues. V shed 4 bases and J shed 0 bases, with 11 bases lying between them. Germline V gene lookup returns CDR1 KGHSY and CDR2 FQNENV. CDR3 in amino acids: CASSLDRGSTDTQYF. The CDR3 region has the DNA TGTGCCAGCAGCCTCGATCGCGGGAGCACAGATACGCAGTATTTT.

This clone was seen at least ten times. V is TRBV7-9 and J is TRBJ2-4; D possibly matches TRBD1 or TRBD2 (5 bases each). Germline CDR1 is SEHNR and CDR2 is FQNEAQ (reference sequence). V shed 3 bases and J shed 1 base, with 10 bases lying between them. The CDR3 contains 15 residues. The CDR3 spells CASSFGRQAKNIQYF. For the CDR3, the DNA is TGTGCCAGCAGCTTTGGGAGACAGGCCAAAAACATTCAGTACTTC.

V is TRBV6-6 and J is TRBJ1-1; D is undetermined. The V gene's germline CDR1 is MNHNY and CDR2 SVGAGI (reference sequence). V lost 0 bases and J lost 8, with 7 bases in between. The CDR3 is 12 amino acids. The CDR3 DNA reads TGTGCCAGCAGTTACTCGAGCAGGGAAGCTTTCTTT. It codes for CASSYSSREAFF.

The chain uses TRBV27 and TRBJ2-7; D remains ambiguous. V was pared by 5 bases and J by 9 bases, with 20 bases between. Germline CDR1 reads MNHEY; CDR2 reads SMNVEV (reference sequence). The CDR3 length is 14 residues. The CDR3 loop is CASSPVPWAGVQYF. In nucleotides, the CDR3 is TGTGCCAGCAGTCCTGTGCCCTGGGCAGGCGTGCAGTACTTC.

With respect to this clone: A junction boundary mismatches the germline segment, possibly from a read error. The chain combines TRBV7-7 with TRBJ2-2; D possibly matches TRBD1 or TRBD2 (5 bases each). Per germline, CDR1 SSHAT and CDR2 FNYEAQ (reference sequence). CDR3 length: 15 residues. In nucleotides, the CDR3 is TGTGCTAGCAGCTTATCCCCGGGACACACCGGGGAGCTGTTTTTT. Its translation is CASSLSPGHTGELFF.

V gene TRBV14 combines with J gene TRBJ2-4; no reliable D call. Trimming pared 0 bases from V and 7 bases from J, leaving 4 bases between. The CDR3 has 12 amino acids. Germline CDR1 SGHDN, CDR2 FVKESK. The CDR3 reads CASSQDDNIQYF. CDR3 in DNA: TGTGCCAGCAGCCAAGACGACAACATTCAGTACTTC.

There are a few counts of this clone. V usage is TRBV6-6 and J usage is TRBJ1-5; TRBD1 agrees at 9 bases. Germline CDR1 reads MNHNY; CDR2 reads SVGAGI (reference sequence). This CDR3 region has 14 residues. Trimming at V came to 7 bases and at J to 9 bases, leaving 10 bases not matched to a gene. CDR3 in amino acids: CASTGTGKGWPQHF. In DNA form, the CDR3 reads TGTGCCAGCACTGGGACAGGGAAGGGATGGCCCCAGCATTTT.

This clone was observed a handful of times. This may arise from a read error, as a much more abundant clone is one base away. The chain combines TRBV29-1 with TRBJ2-5; 12 nucleotides agree with TRBD2. Germline trimming cut 7 bases from V and 5 bases from J; bases unmatched to any gene: 5. This CDR3 spans 13 amino acids. Germline CDR1 SQVTM, CDR2 ANQGSEA. The CDR3 DNA is TGCAGCGGGCTAGCGGGAGGGTGGGAGACCCAGTACTTC. It codes for CSGLAGGWETQYF.

The chain carries TRBV5-1 and TRBJ1-6; D is ambiguous. This CDR3 is 14 amino acids long. Germline V gene lookup returns CDR1 SGHRS and CDR2 YFSETQ. V lost 0 bases, J lost 6 bases, and 7 bases lay in between. CDR3 coding DNA: TGCGCCAGCAGCTTGGAGGGTGTTAATTCACCCCTCCACTTT. It is translated as CASSLEGVNSPLHF.

For the CDR3, the DNA is TGTGCCAGCAGCTTAAACGGGAGGCGCGAGCAGTTCTTC. It yields the protein CASSLNGRREQFF. V is TRBV11-2 and J is TRBJ2-1, with 7 bases that match TRBD2. Germline CDR1 and CDR2: SGHAT and FQNNGV. This CDR3 has 13 amino acids. Unmatched junction bases numbered 5, after V lost 2 bases and J lost 10 bases.

This clone was seen repeatedly, ten times or more. The V call is TRBV2, the J call TRBJ2-1; D unclear. This CDR3 is built from 14 residues. With 6 bases removed from V and 5 bases from J, the gap between germline ends came to 14 bases. Germline lookup yields CDR1 SNHLY and CDR2 FYNNEI. DNA for the CDR3: TGTGCCAGCAGCCGGGTGGAAGTGGACAATGAGCAGTTCTTC. As protein: CASSRVEVDNEQFF.